This paragraph covers one T cell receptor beta chain sequence. This sample stems from a study of T cell responses to AZD1222 COVID-19 vaccine. Sequencing was performed with immunoSEQ multiplex PCR; in TCRdb, only in-frame clones are kept and a portion is missing. This sample has about 140,000 clones, with approximately 92% found just once. The TCR comes from an adult who received the AZD1222 COVID-19 vaccine. Sample: peripheral blood, taken 28 days after the second AZD1222 dose.

CDR3 coding DNA: TGTGCCAGCAGTCAATTCCCAAGACAGGGGGCGCGTGGCTACACCTTC. This codes for CASSQFPRQGARGYTF. The rearrangement links TRBV28 to TRBJ1-2, with 10 bases that match TRBD1. Looked up from germline, CDR1 is MDHEN and CDR2 is SYDVKM. Germline trimming cut 5 bases from V and 7 bases from J; bases unmatched to any gene: 13. The CDR3 totals 16 residues.